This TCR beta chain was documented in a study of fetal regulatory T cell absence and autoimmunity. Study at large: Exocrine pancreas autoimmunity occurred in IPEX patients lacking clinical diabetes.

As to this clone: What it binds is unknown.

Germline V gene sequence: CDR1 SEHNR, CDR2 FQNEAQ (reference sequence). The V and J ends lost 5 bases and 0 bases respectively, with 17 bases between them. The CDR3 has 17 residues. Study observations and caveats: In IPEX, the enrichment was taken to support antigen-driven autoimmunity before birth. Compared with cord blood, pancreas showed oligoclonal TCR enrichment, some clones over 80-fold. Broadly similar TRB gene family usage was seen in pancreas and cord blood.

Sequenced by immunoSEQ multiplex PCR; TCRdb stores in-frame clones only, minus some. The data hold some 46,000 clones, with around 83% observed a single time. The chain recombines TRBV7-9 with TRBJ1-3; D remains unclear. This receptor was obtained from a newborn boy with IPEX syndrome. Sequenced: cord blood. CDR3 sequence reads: CASSPLIGDPSGNTIYF. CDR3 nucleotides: TGTGCCAGCAGCCCACTGATTGGGGATCCCTCTGGAAACACCATATATTTT.